This T cell receptor beta chain appears in the sequencing data of a study of cytomegalovirus exposure and HLA in healthy donors. Using immunoSEQ multiplex PCR, the repertoire was profiled, and TCRdb retains in-frame clones only, with some absent. Here the sample spans approximately 230,000 clones, about 90% being singletons. V trimming: 3 bases; J trimming: 3 bases; junction bases outside the gene matches: 4. The CDR3 extends over 15 amino acids. Germline V CDR1 and CDR2: MGHRA, YSYEKL. The source of this sequence is a man aged 18-30 years in good health and CMV-seropositive. The specimen was PBMCs. V gene TRBV4-1 combines with J gene TRBJ1-1, with 10 nucleotides matching TRBD1. CDR3 in DNA: TGCGCCAGCAGCCATCCGGGACAGGGGTACACTGAAGCTTTCTTT. Residues: CASSHPGQGYTEAFF.